Shown below are 17 T cell receptor beta chains from a single sample sequenced in a study of blood T cell repertoires in COVID-19. Libraries were prepared by immunoSEQ multiplex PCR; TCRdb keeps only in-frame clonotypes and omits some of them. Of about 250,000 clones in the sample, about 87% were seen once. The source material was PBMCs or T cells enriched from blood (not recorded which). The receptors derive from a woman between 45 and 65 years old who had recovered from COVID-19.

V and J are TRBV28 and TRBJ2-7, with 7 bases that match TRBD1. CDR3 size: 15 residues. Germline-derived CDR1 and CDR2 are MDHEN and SYDVKM. Losses at the gene ends were 2 bases for V and 3 bases for J; bases not matched to a gene: 7. The CDR3 DNA is TGTGCCAGCAGTTTAGCAGTGACAGGGAACTACGAGCAGTACTTC. Its translation is CASSLAVTGNYEQYF.

The chain is built from TRBV27 and TRBJ2-2; 12 bases map to TRBD2. Trimming cost V 5 bases and J 4 bases; bases outside gene matches: 5. This CDR3 comprises 16 residues. Germline-derived CDR1 and CDR2 are MNHEY and SMNVEV (reference sequence). In nucleotides, the CDR3 is TGTGCCAGCAGTATCGAGACTAGCGGGAGCACCGGGGAGCTGTTTTTT. Protein sequence: CASSIETSGSTGELFF.

The chain employs TRBV2 and TRBJ1-1, with D possibly being TRBD1 (6 bases). There are 11 residues in the CDR3. Germline V gene data show CDR1 as SNHLY and CDR2 as FYNNEI. V lost 7 bases to trimming and J lost 6 bases, with 9 bases between them. CDR3: CASMGASEAFF. CDR3 bases: TGTGCCAGCATGGGGGCGTCTGAAGCTTTCTTT.

This chain joins TRBV28 and TRBJ1-2; tentatively, D is TRBD1 (6 bases). Germline V gene sequence: CDR1 MDHEN, CDR2 SYDVKM. The CDR3 consists of 13 residues. V gave up 8 bases and J gave up 4 bases, with 14 bases separating them. CDR3 nucleotide sequence: TGTGCCAGCGGCGGGGGCGCAGGCTATGGCTACACCTTC. Translation: CASGGGAGYGYTF.

The chain has TRBV6-4 and TRBJ2-1; 12 bases agree with TRBD2. Germline assignment: CDR1 MRHNA and CDR2 SNTAGT. The V segment lost 4 bases and the J segment 5 bases; nucleotides outside the gene matches: 3. The CDR3 is 15 residues long. CDR3 amino acids: CASSAGTSGHNEQFF. The CDR3 coding sequence is TGTGCCAGCAGTGCCGGGACTAGCGGGCACAATGAGCAGTTCTTC.

The rearrangement joins TRBV5-1 to TRBJ1-1; D possibly corresponds to TRBD1 (6 bases). The V gene's germline CDR1 is SGHRS and CDR2 YFSETQ. The CDR3 runs 12 residues. With 4 bases removed from V and 6 bases from J, the gap between germline ends came to 10 bases. The CDR3 region has the DNA TGCGCCAGCAGCCTACAGGGCCCTGAAGCTTTCTTT. Translating it yields CASSLQGPEAFF. The full variable domain, completed using reference TRBV5-1 and TRBJ1-1, is KAGVTQTPRYLIKTRGQQVTLSCSPISGHRSVSWYQQTPGQGLQFLFEYFSETQRNKGNFPGRFSGRQFSNSRSEMNVSTLELGDSALYLCASSLQGPEAFFGQGTRLTVV.

The chain links TRBV30 to TRBJ1-1; D possibly corresponds to TRBD1 (6 bases). V was trimmed by 1 base and J by 5 bases, leaving 8 bases between them. Looked up from germline, CDR1 is GTSNPN and CDR2 is SVGIG (reference sequence). The CDR3 loop spans 12 amino acids. CDR3 in DNA: TGTGCCTGGAGTGACAGGGAGACTGAAGCTTTCTTT. Protein sequence: CAWSDRETEAFF.

This clone was counted once. V gene TRBV19 combines with J gene TRBJ1-1, with 8 bases that match TRBD1. In germline, CDR1 is LNHDA, CDR2 SQIVND (reference sequence). With V trimmed by 3 bases and J by 14 bases, 11 bases remained unmatched. This CDR3 is 13 amino acids long. The CDR3 sequence is CASSIGRGQLPFF. The CDR3 DNA reads TGTGCCAGTAGTATTGGCAGGGGGCAATTACCGTTCTTT.

Notes on this clone: Germline and junction disagree at one end, which may indicate a read error. The sample contains more than one DNA sequence encoding this CDR3. This chain joins TRBV5-8 and TRBJ1-1; 7 nucleotides line up with TRBD1. Per the germline V gene, CDR1 is SGHTS and CDR2 is YDEGEE. The CDR3 sequence is 14 residues long. This chain's CDR3 is CASSWDRMNTEAFF. In DNA form, the CDR3 reads TGCGCCAGCAGCTGGGACAGAATGAACACTGAAGCTTTCTTT.

As regards this clone: The CDR3 carries no conserved terminal phenylalanine or tryptophan, so it likely arises from a read error. This chain links TRBV29-1 with TRBJ1-1; maybe TRBD1 (6 bases). The length of the CDR3 is 17 residues. The germline V gene has CDR1 SQVTM and CDR2 ANQGSEA. V lost 0 bases, J lost 0 bases, and 17 bases lay in between. Written as DNA, the CDR3 is TGCAGCGTTGAAGATAGTGGAGGACAGACCATGAACACTGAAGCTTTCCTT. Protein sequence: CSVEDSGGQTMNTEAFL.

The chain uses TRBV12-5 and TRBJ2-5; 10 bases map to TRBD1. Germline V gene sequence: CDR1 LGHNT, CDR2 FRNRAP. The CDR3 spans 14 residues. Unmatched junction bases numbered 4, after V lost 5 bases and J lost 4 bases. The CDR3 loop reads CASGRQGAGETQYF. DNA of the CDR3: TGTGCTAGTGGTCGACAGGGGGCAGGAGAGACCCAGTACTTC.

The genes are TRBV7-2 and TRBJ1-5; D is uncertain. V lost 0 bases and J 11 bases, leaving 11 bases between the germline ends. The CDR3 runs 13 residues. Germline CDR1 SGHTA, CDR2 FQGNSA. The DNA for the CDR3 is TGTGCCAGCAGCTTAGCGCCGGGCGGGACCCAGCATTTT. It codes for CASSLAPGGTQHF.

The chain joins TRBV2 to TRBJ2-3; 8 nucleotides match TRBD1. J was trimmed by 1 base and V by 6 bases; bases with no gene match: 0. Per germline, CDR1 SNHLY and CDR2 FYNNEI. CDR3 size: 13 residues. Here the CDR3 reads CASRGQGTDTQYF. The CDR3 DNA follows: TGTGCCAGCAGGGGACAGGGCACAGATACGCAGTATTTT. The full variable domain, completed using reference TRBV2 and TRBJ2-3, is EPEVTQTPSHQVTQMGQEVILRCVPISNHLYFYWYRQILGQKVEFLVSFYNNEISEKSEIFDDQFSVERPDGSNFTLKIRSTKLEDSAMYFCASRGQGTDTQYFGPGTRLTVL.

V usage is TRBV28 and J usage is TRBJ2-3; TRBD2 might be the D (6 bases). The germline CDR1 and CDR2 sequences are MDHEN and SYDVKM. The V and J ends lost 3 bases and 6 bases respectively, with 16 bases between them. The CDR3 is made up of 15 amino acids. The DNA of the CDR3 is TGTGCCAGCAGTTTCGAGGGGACTTCCAGGGATACGCAGTATTTT. Translating it yields CASSFEGTSRDTQYF.

This clone has a single count. This chain links TRBV4-1 with TRBJ1-1; a weak D match, TRBD1 (5 bases). Germline V CDR1 and CDR2: MGHRA, YSYEKL. The V gene lost 1 base and the J gene lost 6 bases, with 9 bases spanning the gap. The CDR3 consists of 13 residues. CDR3 sequence: CASSQGQGSEAFF. The CDR3 nucleotides are TGCGCCAGCAGCCAAGGGCAGGGTTCTGAAGCTTTCTTT.

The V and J genes are TRBV29-1 and TRBJ2-3; possibly TRBD2 for D (6 bases). The CDR3 sequence is 14 residues long. The V end was cut by 7 bases, the J end by 1 base, with 15 bases between. In germline, CDR1 is SQVTM, CDR2 ANQGSEA. The CDR3 sequence: CSGGQASGTDTQYF. The CDR3, as DNA: TGCAGCGGTGGCCAGGCTAGCGGCACAGATACGCAGTATTTT.

The chain couples TRBV5-1 to TRBJ1-6; a possible D gene is TRBD1 (6 bases). CDR1 is SGHRS and CDR2 is YFSETQ in the germline V gene. V was trimmed by 5 bases and J by 7 bases, leaving 16 bases between them. CDR3 length: 15 amino acids. The chain's CDR3 is CASRASTGTNSPLHF. CDR3 in DNA: TGCGCCAGCAGAGCTAGTACAGGGACCAATTCACCCCTCCACTTT.